This TCR beta chain was found in a study of blood T cell repertoires in COVID-19. Profiled with immunoSEQ multiplex PCR; TCRdb holds only in-frame clones, not every one. The sample carries about 430,000 clones, more than 75% recorded once. Losses at the gene ends were 5 bases for V and 8 bases for J; bases not matched to a gene: 13. The CDR3 spans 15 residues. Germline assignment: CDR1 SGHVS and CDR2 FQNEAQ. The material sequenced was PBMCs or T cells enriched from blood (not recorded which). The sequence came from a woman in her 30s with acute COVID-19. This chain connects TRBV7-8 to TRBJ2-3, with TRBD1 matching over 7 bases. In DNA, the CDR3 is TGTGCCAGCAGCCTATCAATACAGGGGCTCGGTACGCAGTATTTT. This encodes CASSLSIQGLGTQYF.